This is a list of T cell receptor beta chains from one sample in a study of blood T cell repertoires in COVID-19. Sequencing used immunoSEQ multiplex PCR; TCRdb keeps in-frame clones, though not all of them. This table holds roughly 82,000 clones, around 88% found once. Input material: peripheral blood. All receptors come from a woman aged 60-75 years with acute or convalescent COVID-19. Each CDR3 is given with its conserved first and last residue. Fields, in order: clone size, V gene, J gene, CDR3 protein. Clone size is not always given. Where it is, it says once, few, many or a class for expanded clones.

once	TRBV10-3	TRBJ1-1	CAISTGQGPSTEAFF
NA	TRBV5-5	TRBJ2-5	CASSFSAGGSHAETQYF
once	TRBV5-1	TRBJ1-1	CASSLQVGGNTEAFF
NA	TRBV6-5	TRBJ2-3	CASSPGTSTDTQYF
NA	TRBV3-1/TRBV3-2	TRBJ1-2	CASSHWDRGGYGYTF
once	TRBV5-1	TRBJ2-1	CASGQGVTNEQFF
NA	TRBV2	TRBJ1-4	CASSAQGQTNEKLFF
once	TRBV5-1	TRBJ1-3	CASSLLGTGGSGNTIYF
NA	TRBV30	TRBJ1-1	CAWSEANTEAFF
NA	TRBV9	TRBJ1-4	CASSVDLIGGLNEKLFF
NA	TRBV24-1	TRBJ2-1	CATSDRTGGANNEQFF
NA	TRBV7-3	TRBJ2-3	CASSPGLGRDTQYF
NA	TRBV12-3/TRBV12-4	TRBJ1-2	CASSFGADYGYTF
few	TRBV5-1	TRBJ1-5	CASSATGRSDETQHF
NA	TRBV5-1	TRBJ1-2	CASTSTGTSYGYTF
few	TRBV24-1	TRBJ2-7	CATSEGVYEQYF
NA	TRBV7-8	TRBJ1-6	CASSYPPTPYNSPLHF
NA	TRBV5-1	TRBJ2-7	CASSQAGTGLLDEQYF
NA	TRBV7-6	TRBJ2-1	CASSLALGNRRIYNEQFF
NA	TRBV11-3	TRBJ1-6	CASSVTPGPGESPLHF
NA	TRBV30	TRBJ1-1	CAWDRARNTEAFF
NA	TRBV30	TRBJ2-7	CAWSTRQGAYEQYF
NA	TRBV5-1	TRBJ1-1	CASSLDRAPNTEAFF
NA	TRBV5-1	TRBJ2-7	CASSAGRGLAGDEQYF
NA	TRBV3-1/TRBV3-2	TRBJ1-1	CASSRSRLRNTEAFF
NA	TRBV29-1	TRBJ1-2	CSVGKAGGYTF
NA	TRBV7-7	TRBJ2-1	CASSLTSQPYNEQFF
NA	TRBV28	TRBJ2-1	CASSSQLAGGRDEQFF
few	TRBV5-6	TRBJ2-3	CASSGAGVVTDTQYF
NA	TRBV7-9	TRBJ1-6	CASSSGTGGYNSPLHF
NA	TRBV5-1	TRBJ2-3	CASSLGSGYTDTQYF
NA	TRBV9	TRBJ1-2	CASLGTASVGGYTF
NA	TRBV19	TRBJ2-3	CATTYLTRGVADTQYF
NA	TRBV4-1	TRBJ2-7	CASSQDRDTGGWNEQYF
NA	TRBV11-2	TRBJ1-5	CASSLVGLRGQPQHF
NA	TRBV5-5	TRBJ2-3	CASTFWGHTDTQYF
NA	TRBV7-2	TRBJ1-1	CASSLPTPGGAFF
once	TRBV5-1	TRBJ2-6	CASSLAAGSGANVLTF
NA	TRBV6-5	TRBJ1-6	CASSLQGRKNSPLHF
NA	TRBV24-1	TRBJ1-2	CATSDSTGGGLGYTF
few	TRBV2	TRBJ2-7	CASSPGQGDREQYF
NA	TRBV7-9	TRBJ1-1	CASSLKTGGGAFF
NA	TRBV6-2/TRBV6-3	TRBJ2-1	CASSTPASGGRDEQFF
few	TRBV5-1	TRBJ2-2	CASSMDRDWYTGELFF
few	TRBV3-1/TRBV3-2	TRBJ2-1	CASSQVSQTEQFF
few	TRBV6-5	TRBJ2-3	CASSYWGESTDTQYF
NA	TRBV10-3	TRBJ1-1	CAISTFEGATEAFF
NA	TRBV30	TRBJ1-6	CAWSPNRALRGNSPLHF
few	TRBV6-2/TRBV6-3	TRBJ1-5	CASSYSTVVGYSNQPQHF
medium-sized	TRBV7-9	TRBJ1-6	CASSNHDRTGSGSPLHF
NA	TRBV13	TRBJ2-1	CASSLRSYNEQFF
NA	TRBV7-8	TRBJ2-6	CASSPGTGNSGANVLTF
NA	TRBV29-1	TRBJ2-3	CSVGSGTNTDTQYF
once	TRBV9	TRBJ2-3	CASGVDRGGSDTQYF
NA	TRBV30	TRBJ1-6	CAWSLQGVASPLHF
NA	TRBV30	TRBJ1-2	CAWSKGSGYGYTF
NA	TRBV9	TRBJ2-7	CASSVGSGNLDEQYF
NA	TRBV30	TRBJ1-5	CACRVGMEDQPQHF